Listed below are T cell receptor beta chains from one sample, sequenced in a study of early stage breast cancer tumors. This table comes from immunoSEQ multiplex PCR, and its TCRdb copy is limited to in-frame clones, with some not included. The sample shows roughly 30,000 clones, roughly four fifths of them seen only once. Sequenced sample: blood. The receptor set was obtained from a person in their fifties with breast cancer. Each CDR3 is given without its conserved first and last residue. The D gene is left open where the match is weak.

d_call	v_call	j_call	cdr3_aa
NA	TRBV19	TRBJ1-6	ASSTLQGGDSPLH
TRBD2	TRBV27	TRBJ2-3	ASSCGGGDTQY
NA	TRBV4-2	TRBJ1-2	ASSQDLQGANYGYT
NA	TRBV15	TRBJ2-7	ATSREGNLFSYEQY
NA	TRBV7-9	TRBJ2-7	ASSAPGRGRVYEQY
TRBD1	TRBV18	TRBJ1-3	ASSPGTGVPGNTIY
TRBD1	TRBV7-6	TRBJ2-7	ASSLDRGVTYEQY
NA	TRBV27	TRBJ1-4	ASSPSGNSNEKLF
NA	TRBV19	TRBJ1-1	ASSIAGGSEAF
NA	TRBV30	TRBJ2-3	ACSLSGAGTDTQY
NA	TRBV7-9	TRBJ2-7	ASSHRESSYEQY
TRBD1	TRBV5-4	TRBJ1-2	ASSLQGVSPTYGYT
TRBD1	TRBV6-1	TRBJ1-2	ASSEDRGGSYGYT
NA	TRBV30	TRBJ1-4	AWSVGVATNEKLF
NA	TRBV5-1	TRBJ2-3	ASSLDGGASTDTQY